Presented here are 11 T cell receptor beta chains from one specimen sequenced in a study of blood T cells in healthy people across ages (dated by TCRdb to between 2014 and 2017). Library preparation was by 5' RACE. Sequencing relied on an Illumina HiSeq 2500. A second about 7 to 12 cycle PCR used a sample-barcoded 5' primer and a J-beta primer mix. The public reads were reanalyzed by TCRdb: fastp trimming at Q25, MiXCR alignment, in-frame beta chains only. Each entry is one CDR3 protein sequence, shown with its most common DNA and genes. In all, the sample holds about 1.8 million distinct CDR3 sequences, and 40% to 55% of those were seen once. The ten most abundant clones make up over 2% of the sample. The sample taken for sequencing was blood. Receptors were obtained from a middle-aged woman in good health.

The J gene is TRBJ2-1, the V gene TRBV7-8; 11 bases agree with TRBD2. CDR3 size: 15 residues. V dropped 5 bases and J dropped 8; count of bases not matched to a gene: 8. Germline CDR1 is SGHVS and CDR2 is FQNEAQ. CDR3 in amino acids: CASSSSGGAVDEQFF. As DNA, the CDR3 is TGTGCCAGCAGCAGTAGCGGGGGGGCCGTCGATGAGCAGTTCTTC.

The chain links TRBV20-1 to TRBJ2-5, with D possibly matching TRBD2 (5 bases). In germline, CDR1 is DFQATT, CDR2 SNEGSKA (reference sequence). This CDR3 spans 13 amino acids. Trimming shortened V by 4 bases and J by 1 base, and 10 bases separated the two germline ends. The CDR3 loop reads CSAKVGSQETQYF. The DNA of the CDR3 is TGCAGTGCTAAGGTGGGGAGCCAAGAGACCCAGTACTTC.

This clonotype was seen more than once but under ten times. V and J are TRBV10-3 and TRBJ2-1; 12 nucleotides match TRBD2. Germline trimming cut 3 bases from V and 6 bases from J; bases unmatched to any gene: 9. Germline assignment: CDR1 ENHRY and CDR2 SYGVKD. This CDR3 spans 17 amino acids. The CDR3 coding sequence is TGTGCCATCAGTGATAATCGAGGACTAGCGGGATTCAATGAGCAGTTCTTC. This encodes CAISDNRGLAGFNEQFF.

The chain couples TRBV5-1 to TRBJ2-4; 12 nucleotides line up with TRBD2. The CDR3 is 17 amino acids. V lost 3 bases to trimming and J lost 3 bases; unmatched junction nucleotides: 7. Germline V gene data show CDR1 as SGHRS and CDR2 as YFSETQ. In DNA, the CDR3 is TGCGCCAGCAGCTCATGGACTAGCGGGGCGATCAAAAACATTCAGTACTTC. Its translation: CASSSWTSGAIKNIQYF.

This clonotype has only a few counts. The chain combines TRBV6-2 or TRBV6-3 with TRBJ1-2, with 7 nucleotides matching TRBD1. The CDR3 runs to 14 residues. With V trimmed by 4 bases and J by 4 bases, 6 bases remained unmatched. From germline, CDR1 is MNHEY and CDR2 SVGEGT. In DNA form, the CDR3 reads TGTGCCAGCAGTTCGCCAGGGGGACGCTATGGCTACACCTTC. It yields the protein CASSSPGGRYGYTF.

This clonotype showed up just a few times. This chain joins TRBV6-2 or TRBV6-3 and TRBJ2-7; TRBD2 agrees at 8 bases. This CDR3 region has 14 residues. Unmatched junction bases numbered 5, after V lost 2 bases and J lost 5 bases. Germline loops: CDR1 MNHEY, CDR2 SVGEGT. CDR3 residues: CASSYGGSGDEQYF. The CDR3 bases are TGTGCCAGCAGTTACGGGGGTAGCGGGGACGAGCAGTACTTC.

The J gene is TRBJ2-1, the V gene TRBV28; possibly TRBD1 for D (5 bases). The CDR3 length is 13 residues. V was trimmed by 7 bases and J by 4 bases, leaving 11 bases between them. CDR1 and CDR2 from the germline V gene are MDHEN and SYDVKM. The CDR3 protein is CASNLRQYNEQFF. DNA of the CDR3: TGTGCCAGCAACCTAAGACAGTACAATGAGCAGTTCTTC.

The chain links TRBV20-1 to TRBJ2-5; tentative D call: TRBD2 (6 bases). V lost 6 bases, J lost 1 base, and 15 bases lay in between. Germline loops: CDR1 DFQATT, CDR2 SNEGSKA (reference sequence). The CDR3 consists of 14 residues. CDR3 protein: CSASWDSLQETQYF. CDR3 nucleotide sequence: TGCAGTGCGAGCTGGGACTCCCTCCAAGAGACCCAGTACTTC.

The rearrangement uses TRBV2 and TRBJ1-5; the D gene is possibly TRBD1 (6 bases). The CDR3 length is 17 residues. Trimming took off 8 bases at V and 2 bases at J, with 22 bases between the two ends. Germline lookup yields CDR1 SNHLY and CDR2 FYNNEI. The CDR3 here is CASVGGSPSTGNQPQHF. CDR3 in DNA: TGTGCCAGCGTCGGGGGCTCTCCTTCCACGGGCAATCAGCCCCAGCATTTT. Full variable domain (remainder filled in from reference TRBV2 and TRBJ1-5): EPEVTQTPSHQVTQMGQEVILRCVPISNHLYFYWYRQILGQKVEFLVSFYNNEISEKSEIFDDQFSVERPDGSNFTLKIRSTKLEDSAMYFCASVGGSPSTGNQPQHFGDGTRLSIL.

The CDR3 protein is CAISESQSTNEKLFF. As DNA, the CDR3 is TGTGCCATCAGTGAGTCTCAGTCAACTAATGAAAAACTGTTTTTT. The rearrangement uses TRBV10-3 and TRBJ1-4, with D hard to call. The CDR3 is 15 amino acids. CDR1 and CDR2 (germline): ENHRY, SYGVKD. V dropped 0 bases and J dropped 0 bases, with 5 bases sitting between them.

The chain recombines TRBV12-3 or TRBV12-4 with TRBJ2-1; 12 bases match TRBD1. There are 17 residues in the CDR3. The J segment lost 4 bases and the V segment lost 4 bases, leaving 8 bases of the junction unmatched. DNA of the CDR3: TGTGCCAGCAGTTCCCTAGGGGACAGGGGGCGGTACAATGAGCAGTTCTTC. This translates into CASSSLGDRGRYNEQFF.